Shown below are 3 T cell receptor beta chains from a single sample sequenced in a study of OX40 agonist ivuxolimab in advanced cancers. Sequencing used immunoSEQ multiplex PCR; TCRdb keeps in-frame clones, though not all of them. This sample carries 75,000 to 95,000 clones, around 89% of them seen once, and the ten largest clones take over 7%. Source: CD4+ or CD8+ T cells sorted from blood, taken in a trial of the OX40 agonist ivuxolimab. The receptor source for this set is an adult with an advanced solid tumor such as melanoma, head and neck, liver or kidney cancer.

The chain is built from TRBV18 and TRBJ2-1; D gene uncertain. V lost 1 base and J 5 bases, leaving 9 bases between the germline ends. Looked up from germline, CDR1 is KGHSH and CDR2 is LQKENI. This CDR3 comprises 14 residues. This chain's CDR3 is CASSPRVSDNEQFF. As DNA, the CDR3 is TGTGCCAGCTCACCACGGGTGTCTGACAATGAGCAGTTCTTC.

The V gene is TRBV27, the J gene TRBJ2-7, with 15 bases aligning to TRBD2. The CDR3 totals 16 residues. The V segment lost 9 bases and the J segment 0 bases; nucleotides outside the gene matches: 6. Per the germline V gene, CDR1 is MNHEY and CDR2 is SMNVEV (reference sequence). The CDR3 nucleotides read TGTGCCAGTCTGGGACTAGCGGGAGGCGGCTCCTACGAGCAGTACTTC. Amino acid sequence: CASLGLAGGGSYEQYF.

The V call is TRBV12-5, the J call TRBJ2-5, with D unresolved. There are 12 residues in the CDR3. V dropped 5 bases and J dropped 2 bases, with 6 bases sitting between them. Per germline, CDR1 LGHNT and CDR2 FRNRAP. The CDR3 spells CASGADQETQYF. CDR3 DNA sequence: TGTGCTAGTGGTGCAGATCAAGAGACCCAGTACTTC.